Following are 2 T cell receptor beta chains from one sample sequenced in a study of cytomegalovirus exposure and HLA in healthy donors. Primers included in the PCR were 60 Vbeta and 13 Jbeta primers. Clones were sequenced by immunoSEQ multiplex PCR, and TCRdb holds only the in-frame ones, with some missing. This table holds approximately 130,000 clones, around 86% found once. What was sequenced was PBMCs. These receptors were collected from a woman aged 50 to 60 in good health and CMV-seropositive.

There are a few counts of this clone. V gene TRBV5-6 combines with J gene TRBJ2-5, with no clear D. V lost 3 bases and J 9 bases, leaving 9 bases between the germline ends. In germline, CDR1 is SGHDT, CDR2 YYEEEE. The CDR3 spans 11 residues. The CDR3 DNA is TGTGCCAGCAGCTCCTTAGGAGCCCAGTACTTC. Encoded protein: CASSSLGAQYF.

A few counts support this clone. CDR3 in amino acids: CASSLLDTEAFF. The DNA of the CDR3 is TGTGCCAGCAGTTTACTAGACACTGAAGCTTTCTTT. The chain links TRBV28 to TRBJ1-1, with D unresolved. Trimming took off 2 bases at V and 3 bases at J, with 4 bases between the two ends. The CDR3 loop spans 12 amino acids. Germline V CDR1 and CDR2: MDHEN, SYDVKM.